The subject of this entry is one TCR beta chain. This sample was included in a study of neoadjuvant anti-PD-1 for oral cavity cancer. The germline V gene encodes CDR1 SGDLS and CDR2 YYNGEE. The CDR3 sequence is 16 residues long. Germline trimming cut 3 bases from V and 2 bases from J; bases unmatched to any gene: 5. Time point denoted: after neoadjuvant nivolumab, at surgical resection. Profiling relied on immunoSEQ multiplex PCR, and the TCRdb table lists in-frame clones only, not all of them. The sample carries around 67,000 clones, less than 90% recorded once. The chain has TRBV9 and TRBJ2-3, with 11 bases lining up with TRBD2. This clonotype was sampled from a person between 40 and 79 years old with oral cavity squamous cell carcinoma. The sequencing here drew on PBMCs, taken after nivolumab (anti-PD-1) treatment. DNA of the CDR3: TGTGCCAGCAGCGCCCGACTAGCGGGATCCACAGATACGCAGTATTTT. Amino acid sequence: CASSARLAGSTDTQYF. Looking up the rest from reference TRBV9 and TRBJ2-3 gives the full variable domain: DSGVTQTPKHLITATGQRVTLRCSPRSGDLSVYWYQQSLDQGLQFLIQYYNGEERAKGNILERFSAQQFPDLHSELNLSSLELGDSALYFCASSARLAGSTDTQYFGPGTRLTVL.